Listed below are T cell receptor beta chains from one sample, sequenced in a study of blood T cell repertoires in COVID-19. Clones were read by immunoSEQ multiplex PCR, and TCRdb kept only the in-frame ones, dropping some. Among 200,000 to 250,000 clones listed, approximately 86% were seen once. The source material was peripheral blood. The receptors here all came from a woman aged 25 to 45 who had recovered from COVID-19. Each CDR3 is given with its conserved first and last residue. A D gene is named only where the DNA matches it firmly. Clone size is given for some rows only: seen once, a few or many times, or a class if the clone is expanded.

abundance	d_gene	v_gene	j_gene	CDR3nt	CDR3aa
.	.	TRBV7-9	TRBJ2-7	TGTGCCAGCAGTTTTCAGGGGAGCGAGCAGTACTTC	CASSFQGSEQYF
.	.	TRBV5-6	TRBJ2-1	TGTGCCAGCAGCTTGTTTCCAGGGTCGAATGAGCAGTTCTTC	CASSLFPGSNEQFF
.	TRBD1	TRBV6-2/TRBV6-3	TRBJ2-3	TGTGCCAGCAGTTACGATCGACAGGGGGTTAACACAGATACGCAGTATTTT	CASSYDRQGVNTDTQYF
.	.	TRBV27	TRBJ2-5	TGTGCCAGCAGTTTCGGGATTAGAGAAGAGACCCAGTACTTC	CASSFGIREETQYF
.	.	TRBV10-3	TRBJ1-2	TGTGCCATCAGTGGGGGGCAGGGGCACGGCTACACCTTC	CAISGGQGHGYTF
.	.	TRBV4-2	TRBJ1-4	TGTGCCAGCAGCCAATTAAGACAGTCAACTAATGAAAAACTGTTTTTT	CASSQLRQSTNEKLFF
.	.	TRBV4-3	TRBJ1-2	TGCGCCAGCAGCCAAGACAGGGTAACGGGCTACACCTTC	CASSQDRVTGYTF
.	TRBD1	TRBV7-9	TRBJ1-1	TGTGCCAGCAGCATGGGGGCAGGGGGCCCAGTGAACACTGAAGCTTTCTTT	CASSMGAGGPVNTEAFF
.	TRBD1	TRBV6-5	TRBJ2-7	TGTGCCAGCAGCAGACAGGGGGGGAACTACGAGCAGTACTTC	CASSRQGGNYEQYF
few	.	TRBV7-9	TRBJ1-1	TGTGCCAGCAGCCCCCAGGGGAGCACTGAAGCTTTCTTT	CASSPQGSTEAFF
.	TRBD2	TRBV2	TRBJ2-1	TGTGCCAGCCAAGGACTAGCGGGGGTTAATGAGCAGTTCTTC	CASQGLAGVNEQFF
.	TRBD1	TRBV13	TRBJ1-2	TGTGCCAGCAGCCCCGGACAGGCAGTCTATGGCTACACCTTC	CASSPGQAVYGYTF
.	TRBD2	TRBV27	TRBJ2-2	TGTGCCAGCAGTAACAGCGGGGGAAACACCGGGGAGCTGTTTTTT	CASSNSGGNTGELFF
.	TRBD2	TRBV7-2	TRBJ2-7	TGTGCCAGCAGCTTAGTAGCGGGGGGTACCTACGAGCAGTACTTC	CASSLVAGGTYEQYF
.	.	TRBV5-1	TRBJ2-2	TGCGCCAGCAGCTTGATTAGCGTGTCGAACACCGGGGAGCTGTTTTTT	CASSLISVSNTGELFF
.	.	TRBV30	TRBJ2-7	TGTGCCTGGAGTGCGGGACATCCCAAGCAGTACTTC	CAWSAGHPKQYF
.	.	TRBV13	TRBJ2-1	TGTGCCAGCAGCTTAAGTTCGGGCTCCTACAATGAGCAGTTCTTC	CASSLSSGSYNEQFF
.	.	TRBV4-1	TRBJ2-3	TGCGCCAGCAGCCAAGTTCCCCCCAGGGGAGGGGTAAGCACAGATACGCAGTATTTT	CASSQVPPRGGVSTDTQYF
few	.	TRBV6-1	TRBJ1-5	TGTGCCAGCAGTGAAGCGGCCCCAGGGCTCCAGCCCCAGCATTTT	CASSEAAPGLQPQHF
.	.	TRBV6-5	TRBJ1-2	TGTGCCAGCAGTTACTTAACGGGGAGGTCTAACTATGGCTACACCTTC	CASSYLTGRSNYGYTF
.	.	TRBV6-5	TRBJ2-5	TGTGCCAGCAGGTCCACTAGGGAGACCCAGTACTTC	CASRSTRETQYF
.	.	TRBV7-2	TRBJ2-7	TGTGCCAGCAGCTTAGCGCACGGGGGGCCCTACGAGCAGTACTTC	CASSLAHGGPYEQYF
.	TRBD2	TRBV6-5	TRBJ2-1	TGTGCCAGCCTAGCGGGGGGGACCTACAATGAGCAGTTCTTC	CASLAGGTYNEQFF
.	TRBD1	TRBV3-1/TRBV3-2	TRBJ2-6	TGTGCCAGCAGCCAAGATCGGGACAGCAGGTCCAACGTCCTGACTTTC	CASSQDRDSRSNVLTF
few	TRBD2	TRBV7-9	TRBJ2-7	TGTGCCAGCAGCTCCCCAGGGAGCGGGGGGGCATACGAGCAGTACTTC	CASSSPGSGGAYEQYF
.	.	TRBV6-5	TRBJ1-1	TGTGCCAGCAGGGCGAGACAGATGAACACTGAAGCTTTCTTT	CASRARQMNTEAFF
.	TRBD1	TRBV5-1	TRBJ1-3	TGCGCCAGCAGCCCCGGGACAGGGAGAGCAGGAAACACCATATATTTT	CASSPGTGRAGNTIYF
.	.	TRBV19	TRBJ1-5	TGTGCCAGTAGTACGGACGGGGGTAGCAATCAGCCCCAGCATTTT	CASSTDGGSNQPQHF
.	.	TRBV2	TRBJ2-4	TGTGCCAGCAGTGGTCAACAGGCGCAAAACATTCAGTACTTC	CASSGQQAQNIQYF
.	.	TRBV6-5	TRBJ1-4	TGTGCCAGCAGGGAGCGCACTAATGAAAAACTGTTTTTT	CASRERTNEKLFF
few	.	TRBV19	TRBJ2-2	TGTGCCAGTACAGGAGGGGGCGGTTTCGGGACCGGGGAGCTGTTTTTT	CASTGGGGFGTGELFF
once	.	TRBV7-2	TRBJ2-1	TGTGCCAGCAGCTTATGGCTAGCAGATGAGCAGTTCTTC	CASSLWLADEQFF
.	.	TRBV5-1	TRBJ1-2	TGCGCCAGCAGCCGAGGCCAGCGGGTGGGGAGCTATGGCTACACCTTC	CASSRGQRVGSYGYTF
.	TRBD1	TRBV5-1	TRBJ2-2	TGCGCCAGCAGCGAGGGGGCCGTAGTTCCCGGGGAGCTGTTTTTT	CASSEGAVVPGELFF
.	TRBD2	TRBV5-4	TRBJ2-3	TGTGCCAGCAGCTTCGGGGGGGCCGAAGATACGCAGTATTTT	CASSFGGAEDTQYF
.	TRBD1	TRBV19	TRBJ1-2	TGTGCCGCTTCGACAGGGAACTATGGCTACACCTTC	CAASTGNYGYTF